A selection of T cell receptor beta chains follows, all from one sample in a study of cytomegalovirus exposure and HLA in healthy donors. Clones were sequenced by immunoSEQ multiplex PCR, and TCRdb holds only the in-frame ones, with some missing. Of more than 50,000 clones listed, approximately 80% are singletons. The sequenced material came from PBMCs. All receptors derive from a female donor in good health and CMV-seronegative. The CDR3 runs from the conserved cysteine through the conserved F or W. The order of the fields is D gene, clone size, J gene, V gene, CDR3 protein, CDR3 DNA. D genes are given only for firm matches. A row's size may be missing; if present it is once, few, many or a size class.

>TRBD2|NA|TRBJ2-2|TRBV6-1
CASIRTRGTGELFF
TGTGCCAGCATCAGGACTAGAGGTACCGGGGAGCTGTTTTTT
>NA|NA|TRBJ2-7|TRBV10-3
CAISGDIGADEQYF
TGTGCCATCAGTGGGGACATCGGGGCGGACGAGCAGTACTTC
>NA|NA|TRBJ1-3|TRBV11-2
CASSYTGNTIYF
TGTGCCAGCAGCTACACAGGGAACACCATATATTTT
>NA|NA|TRBJ1-2|TRBV4-2
CASSQDGQGGYGYTF
TGTGCCAGCAGCCAAGATGGGCAGGGAGGCTATGGCTACACCTTC
>TRBD1|NA|TRBJ1-2|TRBV6-5
CASSRGGGGSGYTF
TGTGCCAGCAGTCGGGGGGGAGGGGGCTCTGGCTACACCTTC
>TRBD1|NA|TRBJ2-4|TRBV18
CASSPTGVGKNIQYF
TGTGCCAGCTCACCCACAGGGGTAGGCAAAAACATTCAGTACTTC
>TRBD1|NA|TRBJ2-1|TRBV15
CATSRAGGRSYNEQFF
TGTGCCACCAGCAGAGCAGGGGGTAGATCCTACAATGAGCAGTTCTTC
>TRBD1|NA|TRBJ2-7|TRBV4-3
CASSHYPRPPGQAFYEQYF
TGCGCCAGCAGCCATTATCCTCGCCCCCCGGGACAGGCGTTCTACGAGCAGTACTTC
>TRBD2|NA|TRBJ2-1|TRBV7-2
CASSSSFGAGRSSYNEQFF
TGTGCCAGCAGCTCTTCTTTTGGAGCGGGGCGGAGCTCCTACAATGAGCAGTTCTTC
>NA|NA|TRBJ1-1|TRBV5-8
CASSLGAYRVNTEAFF
TGTGCCAGCAGCTTGGGGGCCTACAGGGTGAACACTGAAGCTTTCTTT
>TRBD2|NA|TRBJ2-2|TRBV6-6
CASSTTGTTNTGELFF
TGTGCCAGCAGTACCACCGGGACTACGAACACCGGGGAGCTGTTTTTT
>TRBD1|once|TRBJ1-6|TRBV30
CAWNDRVNSPLHF
TGTGCCTGGAACGACAGGGTAAATTCACCCCTCCACTTT
>TRBD2|few|TRBJ2-2|TRBV5-1
CASSPPGGGHGGELFF
TGCGCCAGCAGCCCCCCCGGCGGGGGGCACGGCGGGGAGCTGTTTTTT
>TRBD1|NA|TRBJ2-5|TRBV30
CAWTGGTGGEETQYF
TGTGCCTGGACCGGAGGTACAGGGGGCGAAGAGACCCAGTACTTC
>TRBD1|few|TRBJ1-4|TRBV28
CASSPGQGMGKLFF
TGTGCCAGCAGTCCCGGACAGGGGATGGGAAAACTGTTTTTT
>NA|NA|TRBJ1-2|TRBV6-1
CASSRTDPVCYTF
TGTGCCAGCAGCCGGACAGATCCGGTTTGCTACACCTTC
>TRBD2|NA|TRBJ2-1|TRBV5-1
CASSPAGTTYNEQFF
TGCGCCAGCAGCCCCGCCGGGACTACTTACAATGAGCAGTTCTTC
>NA|NA|TRBJ2-3|TRBV6-4
CASSDQSTDTQYF
TGTGCCAGCAGTGATCAGAGCACAGATACGCAGTATTTT
>NA|few|TRBJ1-1|TRBV27
CASSASGVWNTEAFF
TGTGCCAGCAGTGCCTCGGGGGTTTGGAACACTGAAGCTTTCTTT
>NA|NA|TRBJ2-1|TRBV7-3
CASSLASVGEQFF
TGTGCCAGCAGCTTAGCTAGCGTGGGTGAGCAGTTCTTC
>TRBD1|NA|TRBJ1-2|TRBV5-4
CASSHSGTGVYGYTF
TGTGCCAGCAGCCACAGCGGGACAGGGGTCTATGGCTACACCTTC
>NA|NA|TRBJ2-1|TRBV9
CASSPPPGGYNEQFF
TGTGCCAGCAGCCCCCCCCCGGGCGGGTACAATGAGCAGTTCTTC
>NA|NA|TRBJ2-3|TRBV18
CASSPCCPPGDTQYF
TGTGCCAGCTCACCATGTTGCCCTCCAGGGGATACGCAGTATTTT
>NA|NA|TRBJ1-1|TRBV28
CASPPGTPGKGDTEAFF
TGTGCCAGCCCCCCCGGGACACCCGGAAAGGGGGACACTGAGGCTTTCTTT
>NA|few|TRBJ2-2|TRBV7-3
CASSFSGNTGELFF
TGTGCCAGCAGCTTCTCCGGGAACACCGGGGAGCTGTTTTTT
>TRBD1|NA|TRBJ1-2|TRBV6-1
CASSEYLWTGSNYGYTF
TGTGCCAGCAGTGAATATCTTTGGACAGGGTCCAACTATGGCTACACCTTC
>TRBD1|NA|TRBJ1-2|TRBV19
CASSANGDRGDYGYTF
TGTGCCAGTAGTGCGAACGGGGACAGGGGCGACTATGGCTACACCTTC
>TRBD1|NA|TRBJ2-7|TRBV7-3
CASSSWDRGEQYF
TGTGCCAGCAGCTCTTGGGACAGGGGTGAGCAGTACTTC